One and the same sample provided the 2 T cell receptor beta chains below, sequenced in a study of regulatory and conventional T cells in RAG deficiency (dated by TCRdb to about 2017). Conventional CD4+ T cells were purified from blood as CD25-low CD127-high cells before genomic DNA extraction. Libraries came from the immunoSEQ multiplex PCR assay. Entries here come from immuneACCESS through TCRdb and include only in-frame sequences with V and J called. Some clones fail to appear in such tables; in the studies checked, an unresolved V gene covers under half of the shortfall, and the cause of the remainder is unknown. In all, the sample holds fewer than 15,000 clones, and around 94% of those were seen once. The ten largest clones capture 1.1% of the sample. These data also featured in a second study, about regulatory T cells. As the second publication notes: The multiplex PCR relied on 52 forward TRBV primers and 13 reverse TRBJ primers, and amplification bias was corrected through assay-based and computational methods.

Input material: CD4+ effector T cells sorted from blood. The receptors were gathered from a human donor in good health.

The chain links TRBV5-4 to TRBJ2-6; D gene ambiguous. The germline V gene has CDR1 SGHNT and CDR2 YYREEE (reference sequence). The CDR3 covers 16 residues. The germline V and J ends were trimmed by 4 bases and 0 bases, with 11 bases remaining between them. The CDR3 coding sequence is TGTGCCAGCAGCGCTGGAGCTCCCTCTGGGGCCAACGTCCTGACTTTC. This translates into CASSAGAPSGANVLTF.

V is TRBV12-1 and J is TRBJ1-5. TRBV12-1 is listed as a pseudogene. This CDR3 has 13 residues. CDR3 DNA sequence: TGTGCCAGCAGCTTTCCCCTTTTTCAGCCCCAGCATTTT. Translated: CASSFPLFQPQHF.